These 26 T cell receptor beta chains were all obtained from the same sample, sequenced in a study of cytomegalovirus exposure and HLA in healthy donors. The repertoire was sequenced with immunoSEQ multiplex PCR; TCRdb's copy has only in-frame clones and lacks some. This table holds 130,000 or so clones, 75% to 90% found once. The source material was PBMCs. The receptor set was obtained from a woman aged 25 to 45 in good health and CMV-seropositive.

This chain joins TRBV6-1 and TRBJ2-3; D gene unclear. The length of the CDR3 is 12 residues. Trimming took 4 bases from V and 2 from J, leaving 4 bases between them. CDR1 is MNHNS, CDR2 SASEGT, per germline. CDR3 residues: CASSANTDTQYF. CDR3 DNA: TGTGCCAGCAGTGCTAACACAGATACGCAGTATTTT.

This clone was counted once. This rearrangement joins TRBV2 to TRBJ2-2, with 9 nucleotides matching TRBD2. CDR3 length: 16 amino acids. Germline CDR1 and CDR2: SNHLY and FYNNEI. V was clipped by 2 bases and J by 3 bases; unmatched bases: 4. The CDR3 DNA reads TGTGCCAGCAGTGAAATAGCGGGAGAATACACCGGGGAGCTGTTTTTT. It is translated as CASSEIAGEYTGELFF.

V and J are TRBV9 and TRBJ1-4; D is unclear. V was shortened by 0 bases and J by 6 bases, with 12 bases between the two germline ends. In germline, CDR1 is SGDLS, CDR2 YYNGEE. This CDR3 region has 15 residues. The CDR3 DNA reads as TGTGCCAGCAGCGTAGGGGGTTCGGGGTATGAAAAACTGTTTTTT. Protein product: CASSVGGSGYEKLFF.

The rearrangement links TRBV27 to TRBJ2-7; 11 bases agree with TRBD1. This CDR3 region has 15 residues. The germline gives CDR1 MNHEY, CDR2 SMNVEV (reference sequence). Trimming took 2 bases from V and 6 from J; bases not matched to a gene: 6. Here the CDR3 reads CASSLVGQGGSEQYF. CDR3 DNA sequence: TGTGCCAGCAGTTTAGTGGGACAGGGGGGTTCCGAGCAGTACTTC.

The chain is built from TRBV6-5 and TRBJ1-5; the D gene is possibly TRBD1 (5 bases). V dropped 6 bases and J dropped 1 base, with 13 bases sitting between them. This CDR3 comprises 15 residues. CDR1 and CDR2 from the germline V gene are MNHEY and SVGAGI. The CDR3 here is CASRPPGGSNQPQHF. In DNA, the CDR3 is TGTGCCAGCAGGCCCCCCGGGGGAAGCAATCAGCCCCAGCATTTT.

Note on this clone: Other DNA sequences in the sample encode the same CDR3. This CDR3 reads CASSLEGRGSYEQYF. The CDR3, as DNA: TGTGCCAGCAGCTTAGAGGGCCGGGGCTCCTACGAGCAGTACTTC. V usage is TRBV11-2 and J usage is TRBJ2-7, with D maybe TRBD2 (5 bases). Trimming removed 0 bases at V and 0 bases at J, with 9 bases between. This CDR3 is 15 amino acids long. In germline, CDR1 is SGHAT, CDR2 FQNNGV.

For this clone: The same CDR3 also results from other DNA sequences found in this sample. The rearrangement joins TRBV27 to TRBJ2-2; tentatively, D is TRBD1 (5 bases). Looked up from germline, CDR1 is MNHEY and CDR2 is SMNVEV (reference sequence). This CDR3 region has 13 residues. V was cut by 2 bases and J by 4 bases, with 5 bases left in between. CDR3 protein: CASSLRGTGELFF. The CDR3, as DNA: TGTGCCAGCAGTTTAAGGGGCACCGGGGAGCTGTTTTTT.

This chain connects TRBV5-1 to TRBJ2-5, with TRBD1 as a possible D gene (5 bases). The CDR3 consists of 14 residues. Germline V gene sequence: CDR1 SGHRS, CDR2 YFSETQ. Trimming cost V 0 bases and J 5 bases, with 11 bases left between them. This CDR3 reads CASSLGAGLETQYF. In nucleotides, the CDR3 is TGCGCCAGCAGCTTGGGAGCAGGGTTGGAGACCCAGTACTTC. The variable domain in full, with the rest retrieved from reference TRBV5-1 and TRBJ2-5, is KAGVTQTPRYLIKTRGQQVTLSCSPISGHRSVSWYQQTPGQGLQFLFEYFSETQRNKGNFPGRFSGRQFSNSRSEMNVSTLELGDSALYLCASSLGAGLETQYFGPGTRLLVL.

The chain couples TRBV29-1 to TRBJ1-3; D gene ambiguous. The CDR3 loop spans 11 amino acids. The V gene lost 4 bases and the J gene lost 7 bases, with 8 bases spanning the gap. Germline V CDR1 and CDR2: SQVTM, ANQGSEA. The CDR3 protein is CSVVSGNTIYF. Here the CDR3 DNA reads TGCAGCGTTGTTTCGGGGAACACCATATATTTT.

The DNA of the CDR3 is TGTGCCAGCAGCACCAGGGAGCAGTTCTTC. Protein: CASSTREQFF. J is TRBJ2-1 and V is TRBV28; D unresolved. V lost 6 bases, J lost 10 bases, and 7 bases lay in between. Germline CDR1 MDHEN, CDR2 SYDVKM. This CDR3 has 10 amino acids.

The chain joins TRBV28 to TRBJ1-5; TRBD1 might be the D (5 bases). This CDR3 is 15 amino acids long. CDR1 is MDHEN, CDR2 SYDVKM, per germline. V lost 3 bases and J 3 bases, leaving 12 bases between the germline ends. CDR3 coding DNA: TGTGCCAGCAGTTTGGGCGTGGACAACAATCAGCCCCAGCATTTT. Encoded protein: CASSLGVDNNQPQHF.

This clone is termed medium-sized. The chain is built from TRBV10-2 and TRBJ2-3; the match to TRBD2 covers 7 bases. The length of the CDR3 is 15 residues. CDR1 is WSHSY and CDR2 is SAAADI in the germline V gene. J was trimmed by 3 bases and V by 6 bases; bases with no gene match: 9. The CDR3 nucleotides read TGCGCCAGCAGCCCAGTAGCGGGTGGGACAGATACGCAGTATTTT. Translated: CASSPVAGGTDTQYF.

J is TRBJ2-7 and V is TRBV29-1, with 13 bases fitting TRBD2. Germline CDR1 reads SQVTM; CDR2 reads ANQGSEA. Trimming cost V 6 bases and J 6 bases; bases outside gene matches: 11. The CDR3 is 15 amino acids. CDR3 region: CSVRGTSGINGEQYF. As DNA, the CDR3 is TGCAGCGTCCGCGGGACTAGCGGGATAAACGGCGAGCAGTACTTC.

CDR3 sequence (DNA): TGCGCCAGCAGCTTGGTAGGCGGGGGCGAGTACTTC. As protein: CASSLVGGGEYF. This chain uses TRBV5-1 with TRBJ2-5, with D tentatively TRBD2 (7 bases). Germline V lookup: CDR1 SGHRS, CDR2 YFSETQ. The CDR3 is 12 residues long. The V and J ends lost 0 bases and 12 bases respectively, with 12 bases between them. The entire variable domain, with the rest obtained from reference TRBV5-1 and TRBJ2-5, is as follows: KAGVTQTPRYLIKTRGQQVTLSCSPISGHRSVSWYQQTPGQGLQFLFEYFSETQRNKGNFPGRFSGRQFSNSRSEMNVSTLELGDSALYLCASSLVGGGEYFGPGTRLLVL.

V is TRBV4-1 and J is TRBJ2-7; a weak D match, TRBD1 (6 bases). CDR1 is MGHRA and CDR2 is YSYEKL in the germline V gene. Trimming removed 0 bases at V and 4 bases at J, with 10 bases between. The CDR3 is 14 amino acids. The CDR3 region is CASSQDSTGYEQYF. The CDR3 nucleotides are TGCGCCAGCAGCCAAGATTCGACAGGTTACGAGCAGTACTTC.

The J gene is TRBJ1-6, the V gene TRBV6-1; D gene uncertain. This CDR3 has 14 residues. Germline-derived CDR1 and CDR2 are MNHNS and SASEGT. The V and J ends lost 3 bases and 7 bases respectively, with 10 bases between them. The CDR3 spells CASSDQVQNSPLHF. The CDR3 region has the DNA TGTGCCAGCAGTGACCAGGTCCAGAATTCACCCCTCCACTTT.

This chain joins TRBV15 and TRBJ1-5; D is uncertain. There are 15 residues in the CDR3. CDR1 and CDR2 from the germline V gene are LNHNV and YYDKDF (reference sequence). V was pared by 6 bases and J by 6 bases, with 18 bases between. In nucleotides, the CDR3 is TGTGCCACCAGGCGCGACCGTGGTCAGGTTCAGCCCCAGCATTTT. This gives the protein CATRRDRGQVQPQHF.

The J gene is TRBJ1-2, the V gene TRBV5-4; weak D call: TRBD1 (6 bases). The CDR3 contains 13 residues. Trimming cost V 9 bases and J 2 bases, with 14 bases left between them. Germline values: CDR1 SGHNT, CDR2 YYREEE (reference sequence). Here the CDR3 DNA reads TGTGCCACCTCTCACAGGGTCAACTATGGCTACACCTTC. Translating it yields CATSHRVNYGYTF. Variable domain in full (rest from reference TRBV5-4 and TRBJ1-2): ETGVTQSPTHLIKTRGQQVTLRCSSQSGHNTVSWYQQALGQGPQFIFQYYREEENGRGNFPPRFSGLQFPNYSSELNVNALELDDSALYLCATSHRVNYGYTFGSGTRLTVV.

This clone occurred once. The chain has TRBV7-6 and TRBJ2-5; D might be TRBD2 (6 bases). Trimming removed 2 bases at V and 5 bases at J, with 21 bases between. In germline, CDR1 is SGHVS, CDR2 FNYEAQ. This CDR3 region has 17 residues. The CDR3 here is CASSLLMGEELGETQYF. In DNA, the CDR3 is TGTGCCAGCAGCTTACTTATGGGGGAGGAACTGGGGGAGACCCAGTACTTC.

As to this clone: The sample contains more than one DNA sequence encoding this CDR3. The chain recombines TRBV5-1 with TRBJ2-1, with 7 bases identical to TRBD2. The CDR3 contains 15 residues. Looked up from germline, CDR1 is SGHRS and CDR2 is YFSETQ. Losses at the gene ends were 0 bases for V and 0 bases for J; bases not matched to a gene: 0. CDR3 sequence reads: CASSLGGGSYNEQFF. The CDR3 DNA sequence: TGCGCCAGCAGCTTGGGCGGGGGCTCCTACAATGAGCAGTTCTTC.

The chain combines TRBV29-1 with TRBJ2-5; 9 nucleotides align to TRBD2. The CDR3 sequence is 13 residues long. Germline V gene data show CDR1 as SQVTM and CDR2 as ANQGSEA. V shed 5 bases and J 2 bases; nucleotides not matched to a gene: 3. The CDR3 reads CSVKTSGQETQYF. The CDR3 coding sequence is TGCAGCGTTAAGACTAGCGGACAAGAGACCCAGTACTTC.

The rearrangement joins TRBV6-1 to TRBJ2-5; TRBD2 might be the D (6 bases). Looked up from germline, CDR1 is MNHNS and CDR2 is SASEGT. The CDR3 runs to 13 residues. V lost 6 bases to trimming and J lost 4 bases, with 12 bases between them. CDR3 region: CASRRGAGETQYF. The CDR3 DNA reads TGTGCCAGCAGACGAGGAGCGGGAGAGACCCAGTACTTC.

The CDR3 spells CSVSGTGGTQYF. CDR3 in DNA: TGCAGCGTTTCCGGGACAGGGGGGACCCAGTACTTC. V and J are TRBV29-1 and TRBJ2-5; TRBD1 aligns across 11 bases. The CDR3 runs 12 residues. The J segment lost 7 bases and the V segment lost 5 bases, leaving 3 bases of the junction unmatched. Germline assignment: CDR1 SQVTM and CDR2 ANQGSEA.

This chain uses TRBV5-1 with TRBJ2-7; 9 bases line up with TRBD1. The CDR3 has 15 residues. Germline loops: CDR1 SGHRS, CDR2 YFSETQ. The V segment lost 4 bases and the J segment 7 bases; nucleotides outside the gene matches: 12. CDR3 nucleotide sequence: TGCGCCAGCAGCCTAGTGGGGACAGGGATTGAAGAGCAGTACTTC. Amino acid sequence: CASSLVGTGIEEQYF.

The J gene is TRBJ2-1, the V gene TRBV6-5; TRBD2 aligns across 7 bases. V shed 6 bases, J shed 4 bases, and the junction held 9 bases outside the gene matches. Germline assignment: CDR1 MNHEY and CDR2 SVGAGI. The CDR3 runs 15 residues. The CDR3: CASRPASGAYNEQFF. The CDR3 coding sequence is TGTGCCAGCAGGCCTGCTAGCGGAGCTTACAATGAGCAGTTCTTC.

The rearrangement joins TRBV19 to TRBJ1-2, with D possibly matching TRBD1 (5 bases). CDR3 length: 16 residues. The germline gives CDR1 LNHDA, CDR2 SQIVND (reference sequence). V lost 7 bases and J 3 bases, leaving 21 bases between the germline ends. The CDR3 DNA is TGTGCCAGTACCTCTGGTCTTCCGGGGACTGACTATGGCTACACCTTC. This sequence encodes CASTSGLPGTDYGYTF.